This T cell receptor (beta chain) was sequenced for a study of shared clonotypes between healthy human individuals. 200 to 250 ng DNA, tens of thousands of T cell genomes, went into each sorted-subset replicate PCR. TCRdb's copy holds only in-frame clones and misses some; the assay was immunoSEQ multiplex PCR. The sample records 2,500,000 or so clones, around nine tenths being singletons. The TCR was taken from a young man in good health. The sample taken for sequencing was naive CD4+ T cells sorted from blood. Subset indicated: CD45RA+ positively selected.

The CDR3 spells CASSIPLSPRTEAFF. CDR3 DNA: TGTGCCAGTAGTATACCCCTGTCCCCCCGCACTGAAGCTTTCTTT. The genes are TRBV19 and TRBJ1-1; D remains unclear. Trimming cost V 2 bases and J 4 bases, with 14 bases left between them. This CDR3 has 15 residues. CDR1 and CDR2 from the germline V gene are LNHDA and SQIVND (reference sequence).